This TCR beta chain was sequenced during a study of blood T cell repertoires in COVID-19. Study overall: From T cells, B-cell-depleted T cells, or PBMCs came the material, which was cDNA or gDNA.

In the original processing: Amplifying reference gene primers gave estimates of nucleated cell counts. Clones were read by immunoSEQ multiplex PCR, and TCRdb kept only the in-frame ones, dropping some. V and J calls and clone size are those listed in that table; D and trimming were worked out from the DNA. The sample has roughly 250,000 clones, more than 75% seen once; the top ten hold 0.9% to 1%. Material: peripheral blood. The clonotype comes from a woman aged 40 to 49 who had recovered from COVID-19.

CDR3 loop: CASSPQGGWGYTF. CDR3 DNA: TGTGCCAGCAGCCCCCAGGGAGGTTGGGGCTACACCTTC. The chain couples TRBV7-3 to TRBJ1-2; maybe TRBD1 (5 bases). Trimming removed 5 bases from V and 8 bases from J, with 15 bases in between. In germline, CDR1 is SGHTA, CDR2 FQGTGA. The CDR3 runs to 13 residues.